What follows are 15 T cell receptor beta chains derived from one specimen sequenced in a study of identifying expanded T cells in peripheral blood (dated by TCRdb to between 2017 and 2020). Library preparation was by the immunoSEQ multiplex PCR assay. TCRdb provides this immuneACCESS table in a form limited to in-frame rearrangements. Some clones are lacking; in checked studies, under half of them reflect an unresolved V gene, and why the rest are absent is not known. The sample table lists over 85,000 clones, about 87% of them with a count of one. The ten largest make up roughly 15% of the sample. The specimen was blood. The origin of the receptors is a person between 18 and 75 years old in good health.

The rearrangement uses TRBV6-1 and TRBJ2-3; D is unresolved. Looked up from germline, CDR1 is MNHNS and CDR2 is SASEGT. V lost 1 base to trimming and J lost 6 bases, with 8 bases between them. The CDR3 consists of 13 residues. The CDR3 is CASSEGSRDTQYF. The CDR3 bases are TGTGCCAGCAGTGAAGGGTCCCGGGATACGCAGTATTTT.

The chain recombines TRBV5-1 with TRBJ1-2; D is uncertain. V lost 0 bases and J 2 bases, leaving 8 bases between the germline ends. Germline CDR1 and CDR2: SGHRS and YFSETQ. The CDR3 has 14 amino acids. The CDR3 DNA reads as TGCGCCAGCAGCTTGGATGAATGGAACTATGGCTACACCTTC. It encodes CASSLDEWNYGYTF.

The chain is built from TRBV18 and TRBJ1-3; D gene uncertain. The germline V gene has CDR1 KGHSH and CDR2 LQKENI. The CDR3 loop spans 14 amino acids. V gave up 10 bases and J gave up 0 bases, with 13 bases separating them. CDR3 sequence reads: CATTPRSSGNTIYF. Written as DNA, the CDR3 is TGTGCCACCACACCACGGAGCTCTGGAAACACCATATATTTT.

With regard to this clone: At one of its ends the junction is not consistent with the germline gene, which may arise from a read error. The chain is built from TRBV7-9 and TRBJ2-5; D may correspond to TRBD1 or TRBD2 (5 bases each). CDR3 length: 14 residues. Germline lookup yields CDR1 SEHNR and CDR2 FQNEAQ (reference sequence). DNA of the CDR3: TGTGCCAGCAGCCCGGGGACCTCAAGAGAGGCCCAGTACTTC. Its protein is CASSPGTSREAQYF.

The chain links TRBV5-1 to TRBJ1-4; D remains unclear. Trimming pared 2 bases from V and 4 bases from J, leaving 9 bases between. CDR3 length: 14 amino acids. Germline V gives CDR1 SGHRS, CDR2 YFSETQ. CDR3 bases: TGCGCCAGCAGCTTCGGCAGACTTAATGAAAAACTGTTTTTT. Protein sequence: CASSFGRLNEKLFF.

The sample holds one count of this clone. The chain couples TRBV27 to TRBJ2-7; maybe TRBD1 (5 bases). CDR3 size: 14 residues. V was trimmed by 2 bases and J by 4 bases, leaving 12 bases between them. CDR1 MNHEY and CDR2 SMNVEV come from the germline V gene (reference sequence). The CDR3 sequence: CASSLKGRNYEQYF. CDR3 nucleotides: TGTGCCAGCAGTTTAAAGGGGCGAAATTACGAGCAGTACTTC.

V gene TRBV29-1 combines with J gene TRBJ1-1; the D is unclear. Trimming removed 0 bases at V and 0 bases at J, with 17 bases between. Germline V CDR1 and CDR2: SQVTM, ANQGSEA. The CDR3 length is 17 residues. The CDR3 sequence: CSVEDLWEGGLNTEAFF. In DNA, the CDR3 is TGCAGCGTTGAAGATCTTTGGGAAGGCGGGTTGAACACTGAAGCTTTCTTT.

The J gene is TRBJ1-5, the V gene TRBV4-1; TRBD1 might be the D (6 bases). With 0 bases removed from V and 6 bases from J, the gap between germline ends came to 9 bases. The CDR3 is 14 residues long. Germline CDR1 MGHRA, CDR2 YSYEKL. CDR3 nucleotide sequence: TGCGCCAGCAGCCAAGACAGGGGAAGTCAGCCCCAGCATTTT. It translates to CASSQDRGSQPQHF.

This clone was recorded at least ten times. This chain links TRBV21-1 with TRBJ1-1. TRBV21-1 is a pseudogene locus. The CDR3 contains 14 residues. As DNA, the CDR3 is TGTGCCAGCAGCAAAAGGGTCCGGGGAATTGAAGCTTTCTTT. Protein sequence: CASSKRVRGIEAFF.

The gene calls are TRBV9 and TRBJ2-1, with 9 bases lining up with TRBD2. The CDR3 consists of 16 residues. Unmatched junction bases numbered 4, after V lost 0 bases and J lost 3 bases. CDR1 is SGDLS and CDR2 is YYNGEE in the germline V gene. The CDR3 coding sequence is TGTGCCAGCAGCGTAGCTGAGCGGGGGGTCTACAATGAGCAGTTCTTC. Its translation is CASSVAERGVYNEQFF. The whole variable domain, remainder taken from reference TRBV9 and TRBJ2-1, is DSGVTQTPKHLITATGQRVTLRCSPRSGDLSVYWYQQSLDQGLQFLIQYYNGEERAKGNILERFSAQQFPDLHSELNLSSLELGDSALYFCASSVAERGVYNEQFFGPGTRLTVL.

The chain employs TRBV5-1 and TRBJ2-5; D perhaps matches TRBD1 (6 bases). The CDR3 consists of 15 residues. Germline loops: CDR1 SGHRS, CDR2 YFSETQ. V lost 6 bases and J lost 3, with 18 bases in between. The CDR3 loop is CASTLLTGGEETQYF. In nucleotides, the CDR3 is TGCGCCAGCACTCTCCTGACAGGAGGAGAAGAGACCCAGTACTTC.

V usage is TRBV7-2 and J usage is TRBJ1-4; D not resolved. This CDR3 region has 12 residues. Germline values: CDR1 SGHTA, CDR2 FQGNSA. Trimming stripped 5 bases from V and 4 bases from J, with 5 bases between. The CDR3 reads CASSQYNEKLFF. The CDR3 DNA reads TGTGCCAGCAGCCAATATAATGAAAAACTGTTTTTT. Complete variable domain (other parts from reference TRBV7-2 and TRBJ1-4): GAGVSQSPSNKVTEKGKDVELRCDPISGHTALYWYRQSLGQGLEFLIYFQGNSAPDKSGLPSDRFSAERTGGSVSTLTIQRTQQEDSAVYLCASSQYNEKLFFGSGTQLSVL.

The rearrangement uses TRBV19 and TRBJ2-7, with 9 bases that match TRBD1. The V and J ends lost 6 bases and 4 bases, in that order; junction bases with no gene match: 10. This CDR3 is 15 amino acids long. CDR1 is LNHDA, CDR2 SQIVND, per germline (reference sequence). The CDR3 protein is CASRRSGTGRYEQYF. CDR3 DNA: TGTGCCAGTAGAAGATCGGGGACAGGGAGGTACGAGCAGTACTTC.

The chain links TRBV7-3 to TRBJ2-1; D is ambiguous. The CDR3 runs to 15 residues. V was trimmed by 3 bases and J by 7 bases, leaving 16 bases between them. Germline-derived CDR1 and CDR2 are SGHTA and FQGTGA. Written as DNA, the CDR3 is TGTGCCAGCAGCTTGGTACCTCAACTCCCTAATGAGCAGTTCTTC. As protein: CASSLVPQLPNEQFF.

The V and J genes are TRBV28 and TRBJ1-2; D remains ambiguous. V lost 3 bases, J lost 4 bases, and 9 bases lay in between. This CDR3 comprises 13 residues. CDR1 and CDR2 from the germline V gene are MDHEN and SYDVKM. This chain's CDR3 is CASSLGRIYGYTF. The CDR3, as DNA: TGTGCCAGCAGTTTGGGTCGGATCTATGGCTACACCTTC.